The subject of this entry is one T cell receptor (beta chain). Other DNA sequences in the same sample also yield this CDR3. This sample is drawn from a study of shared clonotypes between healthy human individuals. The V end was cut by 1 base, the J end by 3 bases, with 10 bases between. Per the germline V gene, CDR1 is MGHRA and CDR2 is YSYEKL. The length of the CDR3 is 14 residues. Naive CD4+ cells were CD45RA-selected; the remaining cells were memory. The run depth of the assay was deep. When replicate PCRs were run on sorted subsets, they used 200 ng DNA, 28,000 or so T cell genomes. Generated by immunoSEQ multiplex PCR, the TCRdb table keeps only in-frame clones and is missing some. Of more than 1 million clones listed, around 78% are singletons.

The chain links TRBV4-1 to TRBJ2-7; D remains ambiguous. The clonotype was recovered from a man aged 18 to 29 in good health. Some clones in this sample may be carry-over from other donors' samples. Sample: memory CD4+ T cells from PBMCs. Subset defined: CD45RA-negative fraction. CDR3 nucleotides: TGCGCCAGCAGCCAAGCCGAGGTAAGCTACGAGCAGTACTTC. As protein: CASSQAEVSYEQYF.